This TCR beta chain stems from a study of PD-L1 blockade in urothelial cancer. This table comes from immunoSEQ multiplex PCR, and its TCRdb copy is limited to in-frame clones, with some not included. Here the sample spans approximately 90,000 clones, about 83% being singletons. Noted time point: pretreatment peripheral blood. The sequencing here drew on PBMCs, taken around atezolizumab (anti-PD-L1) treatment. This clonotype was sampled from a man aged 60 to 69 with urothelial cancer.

As DNA, the CDR3 is TGTGCCAGCAGCCCCGGACTAGCGGGAGGAGAGCATACGCAGTATTTT. Residues: CASSPGLAGGEHTQYF. V gene TRBV7-2 combines with J gene TRBJ2-3; 14 bases are shared with TRBD2. Germline values: CDR1 SGHTA, CDR2 FQGNSA. V shed 5 bases and J 7 bases; nucleotides not matched to a gene: 8. CDR3 length equals 16 residues.